This TCR beta chain was obtained from a study of Ad26.COV2.S vaccination and SARS-CoV-2 variants. Study as a whole: The donor belonged to the COV1001 Ad26.COV2.S trial arm.

As to treatment: some 20 received Ad26.COV2.S at low or high dose, single or two shots; about five received placebo; per-sample allocation not given. Repertoires come from day 63 after the first vaccine or placebo injection. An Ad26 vector was used to express Wuhan-strain SARS-CoV-2 spike as the vaccine. The table came from immunoSEQ multiplex PCR; TCRdb's copy has only in-frame clones and leaves some out. The repertoire holds approximately 350,000 clones, with over 75% as singletons. General study points: Recipients of vaccine and of placebo showed similar breadth of their non-spike TCR repertoires.

Comment on this clone: Its target is unknown.

CDR1 SGHRS and CDR2 YFSETQ come from the germline V gene. The CDR3 covers 13 residues. The V segment lost 4 bases and the J segment 5 bases; nucleotides outside the gene matches: 6. Sample: peripheral blood, taken in a trial of Ad26.COV2.S vaccine versus placebo. The sequence derives from a person aged 18 to 65 who received the Ad26.COV2.S COVID-19 vaccine or a placebo. The V gene is TRBV5-1, the J gene TRBJ2-7; 7 bases fit TRBD1. CDR3 region: CASSQTGMNEQYF. CDR3 DNA sequence: TGCGCCAGCAGCCAGACAGGGATGAACGAGCAGTACTTC.